The 9 T cell receptor beta chains presented below share a single source sample, sequenced in a study of tumor-infiltrating lymphocytes in localized non-small cell lung cancer. Using immunoSEQ multiplex PCR, the repertoire was profiled, and TCRdb retains in-frame clones only, with some absent. The table has over 10,000 clones, approximately 74% seen once; the top ten hold roughly an eighth. Sequencing was performed on uninvolved lung tissue not adjacent to the tumor. Receptors were obtained from a human donor with non-small cell lung cancer.

V usage is TRBV5-1 and J usage is TRBJ2-3; no clear D. The CDR3 has 18 amino acids. Germline V CDR1 and CDR2: SGHRS, YFSETQ. The V and J ends lost 6 bases and 0 bases respectively, with 23 bases between them. This CDR3 is CASTLMGSPESSTDTQYF. As DNA, the CDR3 is TGCGCCAGCACCCTTATGGGTAGCCCAGAGTCTAGCACAGATACGCAGTATTTT.

V usage is TRBV5-1 and J usage is TRBJ1-2; maybe TRBD1 (6 bases). CDR3 length equals 15 residues. Germline loops: CDR1 SGHRS, CDR2 YFSETQ. The ends were cut back, 1 base at V and 3 bases at J, with 13 bases in the middle. CDR3 nucleotides: TGCGCCAGCAGCTTGTATCAGGGGCGGGACTATGGCTACACCTTC. Its translation: CASSLYQGRDYGYTF.

V gene TRBV11-3 combines with J gene TRBJ2-3, with a tentative D call TRBD2 (6 bases). CDR3 length: 17 residues. The V and J ends lost 2 bases and 1 base respectively, with 16 bases between them. The germline gives CDR1 SGHNT, CDR2 YENEEA. The DNA of the CDR3 is TGTGCCAGCAGCTTAAGGAGGTCTAGCGAACGCACAGATACGCAGTATTTT. Its translation: CASSLRRSSERTDTQYF.

The rearrangement joins TRBV6-6 to TRBJ2-7, with 10 positions matching TRBD1. J was trimmed by 6 bases and V by 2 bases; bases with no gene match: 7. Germline V gene sequence: CDR1 MNHNY, CDR2 SVGAGI (reference sequence). The CDR3 covers 15 residues. CDR3 protein: CASSYPPDRGGEQYF. The CDR3 DNA is TGTGCCAGCAGTTACCCTCCGGACAGGGGGGGCGAGCAGTACTTC.

This clone has just a few counts. The chain recombines TRBV5-1 with TRBJ2-7; 7 bases agree with TRBD1. The CDR3 runs 15 residues. Germline V gene data show CDR1 as SGHRS and CDR2 as YFSETQ. The V gene end was trimmed by 0 bases and the J gene end by 3 bases; junction bases not matched to a gene: 6. CDR3 protein: CASSLAEGQSYEQYF. CDR3 coding DNA: TGCGCCAGCAGCTTGGCCGAGGGACAGAGCTACGAGCAGTACTTC.

This clone appeared once. The chain carries TRBV7-2 and TRBJ1-6; 8 bases are shared with TRBD1. The CDR3 runs 16 residues. Trimming cost V 1 base and J 7 bases; bases outside gene matches: 6. Germline V gives CDR1 SGHTA, CDR2 FQGNSA. The CDR3 reads CASSLGTGQGNSPLHF. As DNA, the CDR3 is TGTGCCAGCAGCTTAGGGACAGGGCAGGGGAATTCACCCCTCCACTTT.

The chain employs TRBV6-6 and TRBJ1-5; D is ambiguous. The germline gives CDR1 MNHNY, CDR2 SVGAGI (reference sequence). This CDR3 is 15 amino acids long. The V gene lost 5 bases and the J gene lost 4 bases, with 15 bases spanning the gap. CDR3 amino acids: CASSGRYRVNQPQHF. The CDR3 DNA sequence: TGTGCCAGCAGTGGCAGGTATAGGGTAAATCAGCCCCAGCATTTT.

The chain combines TRBV7-2 with TRBJ2-5, with D maybe TRBD2 (6 bases). Germline-derived CDR1 and CDR2 are SGHTA and FQGNSA. Deletions cut 5 bases from V and 7 bases from J, with 17 bases between. The CDR3 covers 14 residues. The CDR3 protein is CASSPPPMGGTQYF. The CDR3 DNA is TGTGCCAGCAGCCCACCACCTATGGGGGGGACCCAGTACTTC.

The rearrangement uses TRBV19 and TRBJ2-5; 8 positions agree with TRBD2. Germline V lookup: CDR1 LNHDA, CDR2 SQIVND (reference sequence). Germline trimming cut 6 bases from V and 1 base from J; bases unmatched to any gene: 4. This CDR3 has 14 residues. Here the CDR3 DNA reads TGTGCCAGTAGGCGGACTAGCAGCCAAGAGACCCAGTACTTC. Encoded protein: CASRRTSSQETQYF.